This T cell receptor beta chain originates from a study of cytomegalovirus exposure and HLA in healthy donors. Study context: One earlier analysis, a look at approximately 180 million T cells, found approximately 120 million unique TCR beta sequences.

As concerns this clone: Its antigen is currently unknown.

This CDR3 has 19 amino acids. CDR1 is SGHDN, CDR2 FVKESK, per germline. Losses at the gene ends were 0 bases for V and 9 bases for J; bases not matched to a gene: 14. Primers for the PCR totalled 60 Vbeta and 13 Jbeta. The authors' processing: Around 9.9 million shared chains were among the 80 million or so unique TCR beta chains that a later analysis counted. Libraries were prepared by immunoSEQ multiplex PCR; TCRdb keeps only in-frame clonotypes and omits some of them. V and J calls and clone size are those listed in that table; D and trimming were worked out from the DNA. The data hold 55,000 to 70,000 clones, with approximately 70% observed a single time. Each donor was healthy, and each was a bone marrow donor. Notes on the study in general: V- and J-gene trimming in TCR beta was tied to a missense DCLRE1C variant by an analysis performed later.

The sample consisted of PBMCs. The rearrangement joins TRBV14 to TRBJ1-6; 10 positions agree with TRBD1. This TCR derives from a woman in her sixties in good health and CMV-seropositive. CDR3: CASSQDYYTGTGVTSPLHF. The DNA for the CDR3 is TGTGCCAGCAGCCAAGACTATTATACCGGGACAGGGGTTACTTCACCCCTCCACTTT.